The next 11 T cell receptor beta chains were all read from a single sample in a study of CD8 T cells in ankylosing spondylitis (TCRdb year 2017). Overall study outcomes, separate from this receptor: Blood from ankylosing spondylitis patients appeared to be characterized by a TCR beta motif made up of 8 or 9 highly homologous amino acid variants.

The library came from 5' RACE. Sequencing took place on an Illumina HiSeq 2500. TCRdb reworked the public reads: Q25 trimming with fastp, MiXCR clone assembly, productive beta chains retained. Identical CDR3 proteins give one entry, which carries the most common genes and DNA. Here the sample has about 500,000 distinct CDR3 sequences; 5.3% occur a single time. Around 3.5% of the sample belongs to the ten largest clones. These receptors' targets are unknown. Input material: blood, either unsorted or a sorted T cell fraction (not recorded which). These receptors were taken from a male donor with ankylosing spondylitis.

This clonotype has a count of ten or more. The V and J genes are TRBV6-2 or TRBV6-3 and TRBJ1-5; possibly TRBD1 for D (5 bases). V was clipped by 6 bases and J by 0 bases, with 9 bases between them. Germline values: CDR1 MNHEY, CDR2 SVGEGT. CDR3 length: 14 amino acids. The CDR3 spells CASSNRFSNQPQHF. CDR3 nucleotides: TGTGCCAGCAGCAACAGGTTTAGCAATCAGCCCCAGCATTTT.

Worth noting for this clonotype: A much larger clone sits a single nucleotide away, making a read error possible. This sequence joins TRBV5-1 and TRBJ2-1; D assignment may be TRBD1 or TRBD2 (5 bases each). This CDR3 has 14 amino acids. Trimming removed 0 bases from V and 11 bases from J, with 15 bases in between. Germline loops: CDR1 SGHRS, CDR2 YFSETQ. The CDR3 nucleotides read TGCGCCAGCAGCTTGGAGGGTTGGGGGAATAAGCAGTTCTTC. Translating it yields CASSLEGWGNKQFF.

This clonotype was observed many times. The V gene is TRBV20-1, the J gene TRBJ1-5; no clear D gene. Deletions cut 3 bases from V and 0 bases from J, with 6 bases between. Germline assignment: CDR1 DFQATT and CDR2 SNEGSKA (reference sequence). The CDR3 has 13 residues. CDR3 sequence reads: CSASADSNQPQHF. The CDR3 region has the DNA TGCAGTGCTAGCGCAGATAGCAATCAGCCCCAGCATTTT.

Ten or more counts support this clonotype. This sequence joins TRBV20-1 and TRBJ1-2, with unresolved D. V gave up 6 bases and J gave up 8 bases, with 10 bases separating them. The CDR3 has 10 residues. CDR1 and CDR2 (germline): DFQATT, SNEGSKA (reference sequence). The CDR3 nucleotides read TGCAGTGCCTACACACCAGGCTACACCTTC. Translating it yields CSAYTPGYTF.

This clonotype was detected ten times or more. This chain uses TRBV20-1 with TRBJ1-5, with a weak D call TRBD1 (6 bases). This CDR3 has 13 residues. With 3 bases removed from V and 3 bases from J, the gap between germline ends came to 9 bases. Per germline, CDR1 DFQATT and CDR2 SNEGSKA (reference sequence). The CDR3 here is CSARDRYNQPQHF. As DNA, the CDR3 is TGCAGTGCTAGGGACAGATACAATCAGCCCCAGCATTTT.

This clonotype occurred many times. The chain has TRBV11-3 and TRBJ2-3; TRBD2 agrees at 7 bases. The CDR3 is 14 residues long. V dropped 5 bases and J dropped 2; count of bases not matched to a gene: 4. Germline CDR1 and CDR2: SGHNT and YENEEA. The CDR3 spells CASSPSGITDTQYF. DNA for the CDR3: TGTGCCAGCAGCCCAAGCGGGATCACAGATACGCAGTATTTT.

This clonotype was counted a few times. V is TRBV5-1 and J is TRBJ2-1, with D perhaps given as TRBD1 or TRBD2 (5 bases each). The germline V gene has CDR1 SGHRS and CDR2 YFSETQ. This CDR3 has 14 amino acids. Deletions cut 4 bases from V and 5 bases from J, with 13 bases between. CDR3 amino acids: CASSRSGTNNEQFF. In nucleotides, the CDR3 is TGCGCCAGCAGCCGATCCGGGACCAACAATGAGCAGTTCTTC.

Ten or more counts support this clonotype. The chain combines TRBV20-1 with TRBJ2-7, with D hard to call. The CDR3 extends over 14 amino acids. Trimming removed 0 bases at V and 7 bases at J, with 16 bases between. The germline gives CDR1 DFQATT, CDR2 SNEGSKA (reference sequence). The CDR3 DNA is TGCAGTGCTAGAGATTCCCGTACAGCTTCAGAGCAGTACTTC. Translated, it gives CSARDSRTASEQYF.

This clonotype was counted ten times or more. V gene TRBV20-1 combines with J gene TRBJ1-2; the D gene is possibly TRBD1 (5 bases). The V end was cut by 6 bases, the J end by 0 bases, with 14 bases between. There are 14 residues in the CDR3. Germline CDR1 DFQATT, CDR2 SNEGSKA (reference sequence). The DNA of the CDR3 is TGCAGTGCCCCCGGGGCAAAAACTAACTATGGCTACACCTTC. Amino acid sequence: CSAPGAKTNYGYTF.

There are a few counts of this clonotype. J is TRBJ1-2 and V is TRBV28, with no clear D. Trimming cost V 2 bases and J 0 bases, with 10 bases left between them. From germline, CDR1 is MDHEN and CDR2 SYDVKM. The CDR3 spans 15 residues. The CDR3 protein is CASSLRQRTNYGYTF. In DNA form, the CDR3 reads TGTGCCAGCAGTTTAAGGCAGAGGACTAACTATGGCTACACCTTC.

There are many counts of this clonotype. This chain joins TRBV20-1 and TRBJ1-1; D ambiguous. V gave up 0 bases and J gave up 4 bases, with 12 bases separating them. There are 14 residues in the CDR3. Germline V gives CDR1 DFQATT, CDR2 SNEGSKA (reference sequence). DNA of the CDR3: TGCAGTGCTAGAGATAAGCGGCGAGGCACTGAAGCTTTCTTT. It is translated as CSARDKRRGTEAFF.